The 31 T cell receptor beta chains below come from one sample, sequenced in a study of type 1 regulatory T cells. MiXCR, run by TCRdb on the reads, gives a single entry per CDR3 protein. Here the sample spans 20,000 to 25,000 distinct CDR3 sequences, more than 45% being singletons. No antigens are known for them. The sequenced sample was cultured T cells, either the whole culture or a sorted T cell fraction (not recorded which). These receptor sequences come from a human donor in good health.

This clonotype is termed medium-sized (0.01 to 0.1%). This chain uses TRBV7-3 with TRBJ2-1; maybe TRBD1 (6 bases). Germline CDR1 SGHTA, CDR2 FQGTGA. V lost 5 bases to trimming and J lost 8 bases, with 19 bases between them. This CDR3 has 15 amino acids. The CDR3 sequence is CASSPQGTLGDEQFF. CDR3 in DNA: TGTGCCAGCAGCCCCCAGGGGACCCTCGGGGATGAGCAGTTCTTC.

This chain connects TRBV20-1 to TRBJ1-5, with D perhaps matching TRBD1 (5 bases). The CDR3 has 14 residues. CDR1 is DFQATT, CDR2 SNEGSKA, per germline (reference sequence). V lost 8 bases and J lost 4, with 18 bases in between. The CDR3 region is CSLTSGQMNQPQHF. CDR3 DNA: TGCAGTTTAACGTCAGGGCAAATGAATCAGCCCCAGCATTTT.

The sample holds a few counts of this clonotype. J is TRBJ2-3 and V is TRBV7-9; 11 bases are shared with TRBD2. J was trimmed by 2 bases and V by 5 bases; bases with no gene match: 3. CDR1 is SEHNR and CDR2 is FQNEAQ in the germline V gene (reference sequence). The CDR3 totals 15 residues. The CDR3: CASSPGLAATDTQYF. The CDR3 DNA follows: TGTGCCAGCAGCCCGGGACTAGCGGCCACAGATACGCAGTATTTT. Filled out from reference TRBV7-9 and TRBJ2-3, the complete variable domain reads DTGVSQNPRHKITKRGQNVTFRCDPISEHNRLYWYRQTLGQGPEFLTYFQNEAQLEKSRLLSDRFSAERPKGSFSTLEIQRTEQGDSAMYLCASSPGLAATDTQYFGPGTRLTVL.

Of note for this clonotype: The junction departs from germline at one end; a sequencing error may be responsible. The chain employs TRBV7-9 and TRBJ1-1, with TRBD1 matching 11 bases. This CDR3 is 12 amino acids long. From germline, CDR1 is SEHNR and CDR2 FQNEAQ (reference sequence). The CDR3: CASSLADRGLGF. CDR3 coding DNA: TGTGCCAGCAGCTTAGCGGACAGGGGGCTGGGTTTT.

In its sample, this clonotype was seen a few times. This chain connects TRBV27 to TRBJ2-5, with 10 bases fitting TRBD2. CDR3 size: 15 residues. Looked up from germline, CDR1 is MNHEY and CDR2 is SMNVEV (reference sequence). V dropped 4 bases and J dropped 1; count of bases not matched to a gene: 3. The CDR3 loop reads CASSSERGGQETQYF. CDR3 bases: TGTGCCAGCAGTTCCGAGCGGGGGGGCCAAGAGACCCAGTACTTC.

This clonotype has just a few counts. This chain joins TRBV6-6 and TRBJ2-5; D gene unclear. V lost 7 bases, J lost 5 bases, and 11 bases lay in between. The CDR3 runs 12 residues. CDR1 MNHNY and CDR2 SVGAGI come from the germline V gene (reference sequence). The CDR3 sequence is CASKAGTETQYF. As DNA, the CDR3 is TGTGCCAGCAAGGCCGGTACCGAGACCCAGTACTTC.

The rearrangement links TRBV6-5 to TRBJ1-2; D unclear. V was shortened by 6 bases and J by 2 bases, with 16 bases between the two germline ends. The CDR3 loop spans 15 amino acids. The germline V gene has CDR1 MNHEY and CDR2 SVGAGI. Here the CDR3 DNA reads TGTGCCAGCAGCCGCGGGGTCGGGCGAAACTATGGCTACACCTTC. Translation gives CASSRGVGRNYGYTF.

This clonotype was counted between two and nine times. The rearrangement links TRBV24-1 to TRBJ2-5, with 9 bases lining up with TRBD1. The CDR3 is made up of 14 amino acids. V lost 3 bases and J lost 7; bases outside the gene matches: 5. Germline V CDR1 and CDR2: KGHDR, SFDVKD. The CDR3 coding sequence is TGTGCCACCAGTGATCCGGGACAGGGTTGGACCCAGTACTTC. Amino acid sequence: CATSDPGQGWTQYF.

This clonotype was seen a few times. The V gene is TRBV28, the J gene TRBJ2-2, with 10 bases that match TRBD2. There are 18 residues in the CDR3. Per the germline V gene, CDR1 is MDHEN and CDR2 is SYDVKM. Losses at the gene ends were 7 bases for V and 5 bases for J; bases not matched to a gene: 16. The CDR3 loop reads CASNLRPAGGPWTGELFF. The CDR3 nucleotides read TGTGCCAGCAATCTAAGGCCAGCGGGGGGGCCGTGGACCGGGGAGCTGTTTTTT. The full variable domain, completed using reference TRBV28 and TRBJ2-2, is DVKVTQSSRYLVKRTGEKVFLECVQDMDHENMFWYRQDPGLGLRLIYFSYDVKMKEKGDIPEGYSVSREKKERFSLILESASTNQTSMYLCASNLRPAGGPWTGELFFGEGSRLTVL.

In its sample, this clonotype is medium-sized. The chain is built from TRBV20-1 and TRBJ2-3, with TRBD2 matching 8 bases. Germline V gene sequence: CDR1 DFQATT, CDR2 SNEGSKA (reference sequence). Losses at the gene ends were 6 bases for V and 5 bases for J; bases not matched to a gene: 10. The CDR3 loop spans 14 amino acids. The CDR3, as DNA: TGCAGTGCAACAGTGAGCGGGGGCCTAGATACGCAGTATTTT. Protein product: CSATVSGGLDTQYF.

The V and J genes are TRBV7-3 and TRBJ1-3; TRBD1 matches 8 bases. From germline, CDR1 is SGHTA and CDR2 FQGTGA. V trimming: 5 bases; J trimming: 8 bases; junction bases outside the gene matches: 29. The CDR3 is 21 residues long. The CDR3 loop is CASSPPGQEKKSRNRKHTIYF. As DNA, the CDR3 is TGTGCCAGCAGCCCCCCGGGACAGGAAAAAAAAAGTAGGAACCGGAAACACACCATATATTTT.

The genes are TRBV2 and TRBJ2-1; 9 bases map to TRBD2. Germline V gives CDR1 SNHLY, CDR2 FYNNEI. The CDR3 spans 16 residues. The V segment lost 0 bases and the J segment 5 bases; nucleotides outside the gene matches: 5. The CDR3 spells CASSEALSGRNNEQFF. The CDR3 DNA reads TGTGCCAGCAGTGAAGCGCTTAGCGGGAGAAACAATGAGCAGTTCTTC.

The table lists this clonotype with a few counts. The CDR3 DNA reads as TGTGCCAGCAAAAGGGACCGAAATACAGATACGCAGTATTTT. Translation gives CASKRDRNTDTQYF. The V and J genes are TRBV7-2 and TRBJ2-3; D could derive from TRBD1 or TRBD2 (5 bases each). Trimming removed 7 bases at V and 3 bases at J, with 14 bases between. From germline, CDR1 is SGHTA and CDR2 FQGNSA. The CDR3 loop spans 14 amino acids.

This clonotype was observed a few times. V gene TRBV10-3 combines with J gene TRBJ1-6; D uncertain. The length of the CDR3 is 14 residues. Trimming removed 1 base from V and 5 bases from J, with 6 bases in between. CDR1 ENHRY and CDR2 SYGVKD come from the germline V gene. The CDR3 DNA reads as TGTGCCATCAGTGAGTGGGGTAATAATTCACCCCTCCACTTT. Its translation: CAISEWGNNSPLHF.

The chain is built from TRBV11-1 and TRBJ2-7; D not resolved. The germline V gene encodes CDR1 SGHAT and CDR2 FQDESV (reference sequence). The V end was cut by 5 bases, the J end by 3 bases, with 5 bases between. The CDR3 consists of 11 residues. The CDR3 bases are TGTGCCAGCAGCCAAGACTACGAGCAGTACTTC. This sequence encodes CASSQDYEQYF.

This clonotype was counted between two and nine times. One junction end does not reproduce the germline sequence, and a read error may be involved. This chain connects TRBV7-2 to TRBJ2-7; 12 bases map to TRBD1. Germline V gives CDR1 SGHTA, CDR2 FQGNSA. This CDR3 has 14 residues. DNA of the CDR3: TGTGCCAGCAGCTTCTCGGGACAGGGGGCCTCCCAGCACTTC. It encodes CASSFSGQGASQHF.

The chain is built from TRBV4-1 and TRBJ1-4; the D gene is possibly TRBD1 (5 bases). V was pared by 6 bases and J by 6 bases, with 17 bases between. CDR3 size: 15 residues. Germline lookup yields CDR1 MGHRA and CDR2 YSYEKL. CDR3 residues: CASSDPGVLYEKLFF. The CDR3 DNA follows: TGCGCCAGCAGTGACCCGGGGGTTCTTTATGAAAAACTGTTTTTT.

This CDR3 is CASSELWGRDTGELFF. In DNA, the CDR3 is TGTGCCAGCAGTGAATTGTGGGGCAGGGACACCGGGGAGCTGTTTTTT. The V and J genes are TRBV25-1 and TRBJ2-2, with D possibly being TRBD1 (5 bases). The CDR3 spans 16 residues. Per the germline V gene, CDR1 is MGHDK and CDR2 is SYGVNS. V was trimmed by 1 base and J by 3 bases, leaving 12 bases between them.

The rearrangement links TRBV20-1 to TRBJ2-3; possibly TRBD1 for D (5 bases). The germline CDR1 and CDR2 sequences are DFQATT and SNEGSKA (reference sequence). The CDR3 length is 14 residues. V dropped 0 bases and J dropped 1 base, with 8 bases sitting between them. The CDR3 loop is CSARDGARTDTQYF. CDR3 nucleotide sequence: TGCAGTGCTAGAGATGGGGCACGCACAGATACGCAGTATTTT.

About this clonotype itself: The junction does not match germline at one end; this may be a read error. The chain joins TRBV6-2 or TRBV6-3 to TRBJ2-2; D is perhaps TRBD1 (5 bases). Per germline, CDR1 MNHEY and CDR2 SVGEGT. This CDR3 comprises 17 residues. The CDR3: CASSYISRQGSTGELFF. Here the CDR3 DNA reads TGTGCTAGCAGTTATATCTCCCGGCAGGGAAGTACCGGGGAGCTGTTTTTT.

The V call is TRBV10-3, the J call TRBJ2-7; D is possibly TRBD1 or TRBD2 (5 bases each). The CDR3 consists of 14 residues. Looked up from germline, CDR1 is ENHRY and CDR2 is SYGVKD. V shed 4 bases and J shed 1 base, with 11 bases lying between them. The DNA for the CDR3 is TGTGCCATCAGTGGTAGCAGGGAGTCCTACGAGCAGTACTTC. This gives the protein CAISGSRESYEQYF.

This clonotype ranks as medium-sized (0.01 to 0.1%). The chain carries TRBV12-3 or TRBV12-4 and TRBJ1-1; D uncertain. Trimming pared 4 bases from V and 5 bases from J, leaving 17 bases between. The CDR3 length is 15 residues. DNA for the CDR3: TGTGCCAGCAGTTACCGCGAGGGTGCGGGTACTGAAGCTTTCTTT. Protein product: CASSYREGAGTEAFF.

The J gene is TRBJ1-1, the V gene TRBV6-5, with a weak D call TRBD1 (6 bases). The CDR3 spans 15 residues. The V gene lost 8 bases and the J gene lost 3 bases, with 19 bases spanning the gap. Germline V lookup: CDR1 MNHEY, CDR2 SVGAGI. The CDR3 here is CASGLNRDVYTEAFF. The DNA of the CDR3 is TGTGCCAGCGGTTTGAACAGGGACGTATACACTGAAGCTTTCTTT.

This clonotype has a handful of counts. This chain's CDR3 is CASSPMVAGASSYEQYF. In DNA form, the CDR3 reads TGTGCCAGCTCACCAATGGTAGCGGGGGCCAGCTCCTACGAGCAGTACTTC. The chain joins TRBV18 to TRBJ2-7; TRBD2 agrees at 9 bases. V shed 2 bases and J 0 bases; nucleotides not matched to a gene: 8. This CDR3 comprises 17 residues. Germline CDR1 KGHSH, CDR2 LQKENI.

There are a few counts of this clonotype. J is TRBJ2-1 and V is TRBV5-5; no clear D gene. The V and J ends lost 1 base and 0 bases respectively, with 8 bases between them. This CDR3 is built from 15 residues. Germline V lookup: CDR1 SGHKS, CDR2 YYEKEE (reference sequence). The CDR3 nucleotides are TGTGCCAGCAGCTTGAGTCTGATCTCCTACAATGAGCAGTTCTTC. Protein product: CASSLSLISYNEQFF.

The V and J genes are TRBV19 and TRBJ2-1, with 11 nucleotides matching TRBD2. CDR3 size: 17 residues. V trimming: 4 bases; J trimming: 7 bases; junction bases outside the gene matches: 12. Germline V gives CDR1 LNHDA, CDR2 SQIVND (reference sequence). The CDR3 DNA reads as TGTGCCAGTAGTACTGGGGGCCTAGCGGGGGGAGGGAATGAGCAGTTCTTC. It codes for CASSTGGLAGGGNEQFF. Supplemented by reference TRBV19 and TRBJ2-1, the full variable domain reads DGGITQSPKYLFRKEGQNVTLSCEQNLNHDAMYWYRQDPGQGLRLIYYSQIVNDFQKGDIAEGYSVSREKKESFPLTVTSAQKNPTAFYLCASSTGGLAGGGNEQFFGPGTRLTVL.

The chain combines TRBV20-1 with TRBJ1-6; a weak D match, TRBD1 (6 bases). Trimming removed 1 base at V and 9 bases at J, with 10 bases between. Per the germline V gene, CDR1 is DFQATT and CDR2 is SNEGSKA (reference sequence). This CDR3 region has 13 residues. The CDR3 DNA sequence: TGCAGTGCTAGAGCCGGGACATCTTCACCCCTCCACTTT. It codes for CSARAGTSSPLHF.

The V and J genes are TRBV2 and TRBJ1-3; D is unclear. The CDR3 sequence is 14 residues long. Between the trimmed V and J ends, which lost 8 bases and 0 bases, there was a span of 11 bases. CDR1 is SNHLY, CDR2 FYNNEI, per germline. This CDR3 is CASSSDYSGNTIYF. The CDR3 DNA is TGTGCCAGCTCGTCAGACTACTCTGGAAACACCATATATTTT. Filled out from reference TRBV2 and TRBJ1-3, the complete variable domain reads EPEVTQTPSHQVTQMGQEVILRCVPISNHLYFYWYRQILGQKVEFLVSFYNNEISEKSEIFDDQFSVERPDGSNFTLKIRSTKLEDSAMYFCASSSDYSGNTIYFGEGSWLTVV.

Only a few counts were recorded for this clonotype. The chain recombines TRBV18 with TRBJ2-4, with 10 bases lining up with TRBD1. This CDR3 region has 16 residues. Germline CDR1 and CDR2: KGHSH and LQKENI. J gave up 7 bases and V 3 bases, and 9 bases lay outside the gene matches. The CDR3 loop is CASSPLSGTGVNIQYF. The DNA of the CDR3 is TGTGCCAGCTCACCGCTATCCGGGACAGGGGTCAACATTCAGTACTTC. Supplemented by reference TRBV18 and TRBJ2-4, the full variable domain reads NAGVMQNPRHLVRRRGQEARLRCSPMKGHSHVYWYRQLPEEGLKFMVYLQKENIIDESGMPKERFSAEFPKEGPSILRIQQVVRGDSAAYFCASSPLSGTGVNIQYFGAGTRLSVL.

The chain couples TRBV12-3 or TRBV12-4 to TRBJ1-5; D call uncertain. The V gene lost 6 bases and the J gene lost 5 bases, with 11 bases spanning the gap. This CDR3 spans 13 amino acids. CDR3 sequence: CASRRRQDQPQHF. The CDR3 region has the DNA TGTGCCAGCAGGCGTCGTCAGGATCAGCCCCAGCATTTT.

This chain uses TRBV19 with TRBJ2-7, with TRBD2 identical over 15 bases. This CDR3 is 15 amino acids long. Germline V gene sequence: CDR1 LNHDA, CDR2 SQIVND (reference sequence). Trimming removed 3 bases from V and 3 bases from J; junction bases left unmatched: 0. The CDR3 region has the DNA TGTGCCAGTAGTATGGGACTAGCGGGGGGCTACGAGCAGTACTTC. It yields the protein CASSMGLAGGYEQYF.